Following are 20 T cell receptor beta chains from one sample sequenced in a study of human T cells and chemical hapten exposure. TCRdb itself ran the RACE reads through MiXCR, one entry per CDR3 protein. The sample contains fewer than 300,000 distinct CDR3 sequences, 7.5% to 9% of which appear only once. Time point here: pre-sensitization, week 0. Indicated treatment: therapeutic diphenylcyclopropenone sensitization with weekly scalp DPC. Sample: whole blood, taken in connection with sensitization to the hapten diphenylcyclopropenone (DPC). These receptor sequences come from a man in his late teens or twenties with alopecia areata. Some clones in this sample may be carry-over from other donors' samples.

The chain uses TRBV4-3 and TRBJ2-1; D gene uncertain. In germline, CDR1 is LGHNA, CDR2 YSLEER. This CDR3 has 13 amino acids. V lost 0 bases to trimming and J lost 7 bases, with 7 bases between them. This chain's CDR3 is CASSQERVNEQFF. CDR3 sequence (DNA): TGCGCCAGCAGCCAAGAAAGGGTTAATGAGCAGTTCTTC.

This clonotype was seen at least ten times. This chain links TRBV7-9 with TRBJ1-1, with TRBD1 as a possible D gene (5 bases). The CDR3 contains 14 residues. The ends were cut back, 5 bases at V and 2 bases at J, with 12 bases in the middle. Germline V gene sequence: CDR1 SEHNR, CDR2 FQNEAQ (reference sequence). This CDR3 reads CASSHNTGNTEAFF. Here the CDR3 DNA reads TGTGCCAGCAGCCATAATACAGGAAACACTGAAGCTTTCTTT. The whole variable domain, filled in from reference TRBV7-9 and TRBJ1-1, reads DTGVSQNPRHKITKRGQNVTFRCDPISEHNRLYWYRQTLGQGPEFLTYFQNEAQLEKSRLLSDRFSAERPKGSFSTLEIQRTEQGDSAMYLCASSHNTGNTEAFFGQGTRLTVV.

This clonotype was observed a handful of times. The chain carries TRBV4-3 and TRBJ1-2; 8 positions match TRBD1. This CDR3 has 15 amino acids. Germline V gene lookup returns CDR1 LGHNA and CDR2 YSLEER. The V and J ends lost 3 bases and 6 bases, in that order; junction bases with no gene match: 9. The CDR3 nucleotides are TGCGCCAGCAGCCAGGATAGGACAGGGATGGATGGCTACACCTTC. This sequence encodes CASSQDRTGMDGYTF.

This chain joins TRBV6-2 or TRBV6-3 and TRBJ1-6, with 8 bases that match TRBD1. This CDR3 contains 15 residues. Germline CDR1 reads MNHEY; CDR2 reads SVGEGT. Trimming cost V 2 bases and J 10 bases; bases outside gene matches: 7. The CDR3 DNA sequence: TGTGCCAGCAGTTACCGACAGGGGTACGAATCACCCCTCCACTTT. Translation: CASSYRQGYESPLHF.

The sample holds many counts of this clonotype. The rearrangement links TRBV9 to TRBJ2-7; D may be TRBD1 (6 bases). Germline V lookup: CDR1 SGDLS, CDR2 YYNGEE. This CDR3 region has 14 residues. With 4 bases removed from V and 4 bases from J, the gap between germline ends came to 15 bases. The CDR3 reads CASSFRDTEYEQYF. CDR3 nucleotide sequence: TGTGCCAGCAGCTTCCGGGACACCGAATACGAGCAGTACTTC. Full variable domain (remainder filled in from reference TRBV9 and TRBJ2-7): DSGVTQTPKHLITATGQRVTLRCSPRSGDLSVYWYQQSLDQGLQFLIQYYNGEERAKGNILERFSAQQFPDLHSELNLSSLELGDSALYFCASSFRDTEYEQYFGPGTRLTVT.

V and J are TRBV6-2 or TRBV6-3 and TRBJ2-1; a possible D gene is TRBD2 (5 bases). The CDR3 is made up of 14 amino acids. CDR1 MNHEY and CDR2 SVGEGT come from the germline V gene. Between the trimmed V and J ends, which lost 6 bases and 2 bases, there was a span of 11 bases. CDR3 DNA: TGTGCCAGCAGACCGGGATCCCCCTACAATGAGCAGTTCTTC. Its translation: CASRPGSPYNEQFF.

This clonotype was observed a handful of times. This sequence joins TRBV15 and TRBJ1-4; no reliable D call. Germline lookup yields CDR1 LNHNV and CDR2 YYDKDF (reference sequence). V was clipped by 0 bases and J by 8 bases, with 10 bases between them. The CDR3 sequence is 14 residues long. As DNA, the CDR3 is TGTGCCACCAGCAGAGATAGACCTTCGGAAAAACTGTTTTTT. Translation gives CATSRDRPSEKLFF.

The gene calls are TRBV29-1 and TRBJ2-2; D remains ambiguous. The CDR3 consists of 13 residues. Trimming shortened V by 8 bases and J by 2 bases, and 12 bases separated the two germline ends. The germline gives CDR1 SQVTM, CDR2 ANQGSEA. This chain's CDR3 is CSYNRGNTGELFF. The CDR3 coding sequence is TGCAGCTACAACCGCGGCAACACCGGGGAGCTGTTTTTT.

V usage is TRBV12-3 or TRBV12-4 and J usage is TRBJ2-3, with D possibly matching TRBD1 (7 bases). V lost 6 bases and J 5 bases, leaving 15 bases between the germline ends. This CDR3 region has 14 residues. This chain's CDR3 is CASSPQGRGDTQYF. The CDR3 region has the DNA TGTGCCAGCAGCCCACAGGGGCGGGGAGATACGCAGTATTTT.

The J gene is TRBJ2-3, the V gene TRBV7-2; 9 bases align to TRBD1. Trimming cost V 3 bases and J 4 bases; bases outside gene matches: 8. Germline V gene data show CDR1 as SGHTA and CDR2 as FQGNSA. The length of the CDR3 is 16 residues. The CDR3 region is CASSFLGQGGADTQYF. CDR3 in DNA: TGTGCCAGCAGCTTCTTGGGACAGGGAGGGGCAGATACGCAGTATTTT.

The CDR3 loop is CASSVGTSGVTDTQHF. The CDR3, as DNA: TGTGCCAGCAGTGTGGGAACTAGCGGGGTAACAGATACGCAGCATTTT. The V and J genes are TRBV6-4 and TRBJ2-3, with no clear D. With the DNA end fitting TRBJ1-5 better, the J assignment may be wrong. This CDR3 spans 16 amino acids. Germline V lookup: CDR1 MRHNA, CDR2 SNTAGT.

The V call is TRBV6-2 or TRBV6-3, the J call TRBJ2-2; 9 bases map to TRBD2. The CDR3 length is 15 residues. After removal of 4 bases from V and 5 bases from J, the junction contained 5 bases not matched to a gene. Germline lookup yields CDR1 MNHEY and CDR2 SVGEGT. In DNA, the CDR3 is TGTGCCAGCAGTTCGGAGCGGGGGGAGACCGGGGAGCTGTTTTTT. Protein sequence: CASSSERGETGELFF.

This clonotype was seen a few times. V is TRBV6-5 and J is TRBJ1-1; TRBD1 matches 8 bases. The germline V gene has CDR1 MNHEY and CDR2 SVGAGI. The CDR3 is 14 amino acids. Trimming took 6 bases from V and 0 from J; bases not matched to a gene: 3. Here the CDR3 reads CASRYRGMNTEAFF. CDR3 in DNA: TGTGCCAGCAGGTACAGGGGGATGAACACTGAAGCTTTCTTT.

This clonotype came up a few times. The chain employs TRBV20-1 and TRBJ1-1; D unresolved. Trimming shortened V by 1 base and J by 0 bases, and 12 bases separated the two germline ends. This CDR3 is 15 amino acids long. Germline V gene lookup returns CDR1 DFQATT and CDR2 SNEGSKA (reference sequence). The CDR3 coding sequence is TGCAGTGCTAGAGTGCTGCAGCGTCTGAACACTGAAGCTTTCTTT. Protein product: CSARVLQRLNTEAFF.

This clonotype was recorded a few times. The chain uses TRBV6-5 and TRBJ2-5; possibly TRBD1 or TRBD2 for D (5 bases each). The germline V gene encodes CDR1 MNHEY and CDR2 SVGAGI. The CDR3 has 15 amino acids. The V gene lost 2 bases and the J gene lost 5 bases, with 15 bases spanning the gap. This chain's CDR3 is CASSYRGLQVETQYF. CDR3 DNA sequence: TGTGCCAGCAGTTACCGCGGGCTACAGGTGGAGACCCAGTACTTC.

This clonotype has a handful of counts. The chain carries TRBV10-3 and TRBJ2-3; tentatively, D is TRBD1 or TRBD2 (5 bases each). V dropped 4 bases and J dropped 3 bases, with 20 bases sitting between them. CDR3 length: 17 residues. Per the germline V gene, CDR1 is ENHRY and CDR2 is SYGVKD. The CDR3 sequence is CAISVTGASDVTDTQYF. The CDR3 DNA is TGTGCCATCAGTGTAACCGGGGCTTCGGACGTTACAGATACGCAGTATTTT.

This clonotype has only a few counts. V and J are TRBV28 and TRBJ2-5, with D possibly matching TRBD2 (6 bases). Trimming stripped 6 bases from V and 1 base from J, with 18 bases between. The CDR3 has 16 amino acids. Germline CDR1 reads MDHEN; CDR2 reads SYDVKM. The CDR3, as DNA: TGTGCCAGCAGACCTATCGTCTTCGGGGGCCAAGAGACCCAGTACTTC. Amino acids: CASRPIVFGGQETQYF.

The chain joins TRBV11-3 to TRBJ2-3, with TRBD1 matching 9 bases. After removal of 5 bases from V and 4 bases from J, the junction contained 4 bases not matched to a gene. This CDR3 contains 14 residues. CDR1 and CDR2 (germline): SGHNT, YENEEA. The chain's CDR3 is CASSRDRVSDTQYF. The CDR3, as DNA: TGTGCCAGCAGCCGGGACAGGGTATCAGATACGCAGTATTTT.

This clonotype turned up a few times. The rearrangement joins TRBV29-1 to TRBJ2-1, with D tentatively TRBD1 (6 bases). This CDR3 spans 12 amino acids. V was shortened by 2 bases and J by 6 bases, with 8 bases between the two germline ends. Germline V lookup: CDR1 SQVTM, CDR2 ANQGSEA. The DNA for the CDR3 is TGCAGCGTTGAACCACAGGGCAATGAGCAGTTCTTC. Translating it yields CSVEPQGNEQFF.

This clonotype was detected ten times or more. V and J are TRBV28 and TRBJ2-5; the D call may be TRBD1 or TRBD2 (7 bases each). Trimming stripped 4 bases from V and 5 bases from J, with 17 bases between. CDR1 and CDR2 from the germline V gene are MDHEN and SYDVKM. This CDR3 is built from 15 residues. CDR3 in amino acids: CASSSLGGGVETQYF. Here the CDR3 DNA reads TGTGCCAGCAGTTCCCTGGGAGGGGGCGTTGAGACCCAGTACTTC.